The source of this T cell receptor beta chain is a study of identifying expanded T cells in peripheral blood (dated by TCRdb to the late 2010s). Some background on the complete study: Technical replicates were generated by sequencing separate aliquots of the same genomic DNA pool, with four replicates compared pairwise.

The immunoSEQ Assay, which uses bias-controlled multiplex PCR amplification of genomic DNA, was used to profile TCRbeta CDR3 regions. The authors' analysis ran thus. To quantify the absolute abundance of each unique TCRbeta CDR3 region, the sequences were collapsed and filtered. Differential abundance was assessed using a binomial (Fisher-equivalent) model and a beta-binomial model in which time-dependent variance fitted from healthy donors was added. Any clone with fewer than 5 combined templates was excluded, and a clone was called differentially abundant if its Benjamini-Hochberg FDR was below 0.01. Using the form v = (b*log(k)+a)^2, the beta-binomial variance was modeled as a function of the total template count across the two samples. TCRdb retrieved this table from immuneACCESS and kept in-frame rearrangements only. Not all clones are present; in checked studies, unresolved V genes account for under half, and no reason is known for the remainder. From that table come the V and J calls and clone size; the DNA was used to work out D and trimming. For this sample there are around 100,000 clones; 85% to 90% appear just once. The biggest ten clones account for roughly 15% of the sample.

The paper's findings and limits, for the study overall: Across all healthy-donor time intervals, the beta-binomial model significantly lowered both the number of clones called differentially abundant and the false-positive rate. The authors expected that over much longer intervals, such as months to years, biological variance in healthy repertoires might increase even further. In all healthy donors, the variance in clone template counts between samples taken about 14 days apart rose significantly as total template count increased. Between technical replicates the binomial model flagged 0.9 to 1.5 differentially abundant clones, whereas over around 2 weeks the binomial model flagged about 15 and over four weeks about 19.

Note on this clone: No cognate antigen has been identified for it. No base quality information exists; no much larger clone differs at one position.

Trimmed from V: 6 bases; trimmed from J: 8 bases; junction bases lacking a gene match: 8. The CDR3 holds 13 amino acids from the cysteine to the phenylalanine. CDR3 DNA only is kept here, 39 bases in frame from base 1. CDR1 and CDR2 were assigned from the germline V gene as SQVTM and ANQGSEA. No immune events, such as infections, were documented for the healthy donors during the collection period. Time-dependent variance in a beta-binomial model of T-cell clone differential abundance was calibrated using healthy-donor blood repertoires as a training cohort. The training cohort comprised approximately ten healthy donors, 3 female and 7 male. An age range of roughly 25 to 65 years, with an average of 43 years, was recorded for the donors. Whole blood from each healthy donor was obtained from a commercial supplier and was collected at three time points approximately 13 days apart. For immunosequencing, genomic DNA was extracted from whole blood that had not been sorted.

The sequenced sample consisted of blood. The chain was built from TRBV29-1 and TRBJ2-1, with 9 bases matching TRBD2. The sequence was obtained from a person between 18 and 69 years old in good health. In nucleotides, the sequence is TGCAGCGTCTCAGGGGGACTAGCCTATGAGCAGTTCTTC. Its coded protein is CSVSGGLAYEQFF.